This T cell receptor (beta chain) was recorded in a study of T cell clonality in common variable immunodeficiency (dated by TCRdb to about 2015). For sequencing, equivalent amounts of genomic DNA were input from CVID and control samples. For every sample, a 60 bp segment covering the rearranged TCRbeta CDR3 region was amplified and then sequenced. The immunoSEQ assay, a bias-corrected multiplex PCR combined with high-throughput sequencing, was used to amplify TCRbeta. In the source study's methods: Each unique nucleotide sequence was treated as a clone and annotated with V, D and J genes, copy number and frequency. Sequences were labeled productive if in frame, and non-productive if out of frame or containing stop codons. As previously described, clonality was computed from Shannon's entropy. Mean CDR3 Kyte-Doolittle hydropathy was derived from the predicted amino acid sequences of productive clones. Using the R hclust function, scaled V gene usage was clustered hierarchically with Manhattan distance and complete linkage. To assess clone sharing by CDR3 amino acid sequence, 12 repertoires per group were resampled over 100 rounds. The repertoires were searched for 70 published EBV-specific and roughly 240 published CMV-specific TCRbeta sequences. Analysis left out a couple of CVID samples that produced under 10,000 sequences, so some 45 CVID repertoires remained. The clones in this table, taken by TCRdb from immuneACCESS, are in-frame only. Not every clone is retained; where verified, under half of the shortfall comes from an unresolved V gene, and the cause of the rest is unknown. V, J and clone size are taken as reported in that table, and D and trimming were inferred from the DNA itself. Across this sample, roughly 34,000 clones were tabulated and none appeared just once. Around 7% of the sample is held by the ten biggest clonotypes.

The sample holds many counts of this clone. What antigen it recognizes has not been identified. The DNA ends 3 residues before the CDR3 does, and the rest of the CDR3 is filled in from the germline J gene. Standard criteria were used to diagnose CVID, namely serum IgG, IgA and/or IgM reduced below the normal range together with specific antibody deficiency. There were fewer than 45 subjects in the CVID group (about 15 female and 29 male), ranging in age from about 8 to 64 years, with a mean age of approximately 40. Most CVID patients and most healthy controls were of Caucasian heritage. At the time of study participation, every CVID subject had been on replacement immunoglobulin therapy for one year or longer. No CVID subject was ill or taking immunomodulatory or immunosuppressive medication when blood was collected. Heparinized peripheral whole blood samples of about 5 to 9 ml were collected from each donor. Genomic DNA from adults with common variable immune deficiency (CVID) and from healthy adult controls was used to sequence TCRbeta CDR3 repertoires. Diluted blood was density-centrifuged over Hypaque 1077 or Ficoll-Paque to isolate peripheral blood mononuclear cells. Genomic DNA was extracted from unsorted mononuclear cells by Qiagen column purification or by a centrifugation-based method.

What the research found in general, with its limitations: Differences among patients in the CVID cohort limited the correlations between repertoire features and clinical complications. The authors noted that sequencing repertoires of T cell subpopulations would be needed to clarify what caused the increased clonality in CVID. Fewer TCRbeta clones were shared among CVID subjects than among healthy controls (p < 0.0001). Although equal DNA input was used, an average of about 81,820 unique sequences per sample was obtained for controls, compared with some 34,000 for CVID samples. Reportedly, TCRbeta sequences from CVID had fewer deletions and N-nucleotide insertions, and highly modified clones with 13 or more V deletions were absent from CVID. Increased TCRbeta clonality was found in CVID subjects compared with healthy controls (t-test p = 0.018), with the increase being most characteristic of about a third of subjects.

Measured from the cysteine to the phenylalanine, the CDR3 is 14 residues long. Of the CDR3's DNA, 33 bases were read; they are in frame from base 1. The germline V gene yields KGHSH for CDR1 and LQKENI for CDR2. Trimmed from V: 5 bases; trimmed from J: 1 base; junction bases lacking a gene match: 1. The source of this sequence is a human donor with common variable immunodeficiency. The chain is assembled from TRBV18 and TRBJ1-5; 8 bases in the junction line up with TRBD1. The sequenced material came from peripheral blood mononuclear cells. The CDR3 reads as follows: CASSRQGSNQPQHF. CDR3 DNA, as far as it was read: TGTGCCAGCTCAAGACAGGGGAGCAATCAGCCC.